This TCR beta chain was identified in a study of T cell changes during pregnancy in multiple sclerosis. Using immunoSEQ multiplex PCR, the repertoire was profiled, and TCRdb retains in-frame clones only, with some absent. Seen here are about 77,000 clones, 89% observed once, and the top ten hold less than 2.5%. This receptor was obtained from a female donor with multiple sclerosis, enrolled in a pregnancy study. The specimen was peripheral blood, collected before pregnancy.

CDR3: CASSGMGNRGSYEQYF. CDR3 in DNA: TGCGCCAGCAGTGGGATGGGCAACAGGGGAAGCTACGAGCAGTACTTC. The chain is built from TRBV10-1 and TRBJ2-7; 7 bases line up with TRBD1. V shed 4 bases, J shed 3 bases, and the junction held 12 bases outside the gene matches. CDR1 WNHNN and CDR2 SYGVQD come from the germline V gene (reference sequence). The CDR3 runs to 16 residues.